This T cell receptor (beta chain) was observed in a study of cytomegalovirus exposure and HLA in healthy donors. As to this clone: Its specificity is not known.

Study-level findings and limits: Being productive about 87% or about 30% of the time was typical of most TCR beta V segments in an earlier analysis.

The V gene lost 8 bases and the J gene lost 8 bases, with 10 bases spanning the gap. The CDR3 is 11 amino acids. Germline values: CDR1 SNHLY, CDR2 FYNNEI. 60 Vbeta and 13 Jbeta primers were used in PCR. The method was immunoSEQ multiplex PCR; TCRdb's version includes in-frame clones alone and lacks a portion of them. The data hold some 130,000 clones, with around 75% observed a single time. Input material: PBMCs. The TCR originated in a man between 25 and 39 years old in good health and CMV-seronegative. V and J are TRBV2 and TRBJ2-1; D not resolved. The CDR3 nucleotides are TGTGCCAGCGATCCTAATCATGAGCAGTTCTTC. Its protein is CASDPNHEQFF.